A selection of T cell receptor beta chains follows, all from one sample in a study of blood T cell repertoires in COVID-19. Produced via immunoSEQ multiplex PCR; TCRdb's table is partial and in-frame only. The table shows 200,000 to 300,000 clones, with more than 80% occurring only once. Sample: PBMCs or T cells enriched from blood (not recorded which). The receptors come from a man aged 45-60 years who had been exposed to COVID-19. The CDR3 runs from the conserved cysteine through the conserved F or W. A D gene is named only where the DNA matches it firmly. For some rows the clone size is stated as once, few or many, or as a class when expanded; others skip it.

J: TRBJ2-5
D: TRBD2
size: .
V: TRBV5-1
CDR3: CASSEIPGLGQETQYF
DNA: TGCGCCAGCAGCGAGATCCCGGGACTAGGGCAAGAGACCCAGTACTTC

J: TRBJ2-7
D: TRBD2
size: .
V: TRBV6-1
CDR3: CASSEAAGGPSPIYEQYF
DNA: TGTGCCAGCAGTGAAGCGGCGGGGGGCCCCTCTCCCATTTACGAGCAGTACTTC

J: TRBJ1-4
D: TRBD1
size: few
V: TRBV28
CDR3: CASSLLRQGRTNEKLFF
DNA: TGTGCCAGCAGTTTATTGAGACAGGGAAGGACAAATGAAAAACTGTTTTTT

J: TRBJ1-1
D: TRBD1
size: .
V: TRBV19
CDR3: CASRQPGQRNTEAFF
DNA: TGTGCCAGTAGACAACCGGGACAGAGGAACACTGAAGCTTTCTTT

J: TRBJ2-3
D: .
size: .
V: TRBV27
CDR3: CASSPFDRTSTDTQYF
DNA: TGTGCCAGCAGTCCCTTCGACAGGACTAGCACAGATACGCAGTATTTT

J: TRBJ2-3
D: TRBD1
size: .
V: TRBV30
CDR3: CARTGKGTDTQYF
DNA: TGTGCAAGGACAGGGAAAGGAACAGATACGCAGTATTTT

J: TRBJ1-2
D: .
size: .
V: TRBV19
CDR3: CASSPTRRGPYYGYTF
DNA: TGTGCCAGTAGTCCCACCAGAAGGGGCCCGTACTATGGCTACACCTTC

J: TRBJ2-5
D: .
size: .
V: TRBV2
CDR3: CASSVARLQETQYF
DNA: TGTGCCAGCAGTGTGGCGAGGCTCCAAGAGACCCAGTACTTC

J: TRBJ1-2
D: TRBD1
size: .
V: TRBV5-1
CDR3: CASSPEEGQSRGYTF
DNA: TGCGCCAGCAGCCCGGAAGAGGGACAGTCGAGGGGCTACACCTTC

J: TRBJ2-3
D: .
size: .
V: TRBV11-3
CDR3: CASSPTGQSDTQYF
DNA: TGTGCCAGCAGCCCAACAGGACAGTCAGATACGCAGTATTTT

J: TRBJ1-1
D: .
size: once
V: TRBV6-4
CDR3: CASRRTVNTEAFF
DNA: TGTGCCAGCAGAAGGACAGTGAACACTGAAGCTTTCTTT

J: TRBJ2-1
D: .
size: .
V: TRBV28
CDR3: CATEGETYNEQFF
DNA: TGTGCCACCGAGGGGGAGACCTACAATGAGCAGTTCTTC

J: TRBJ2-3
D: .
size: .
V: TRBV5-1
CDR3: CASRREAYSTDTQYF
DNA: TGCGCCAGCAGGCGTGAGGCCTACAGCACAGATACGCAGTATTTT

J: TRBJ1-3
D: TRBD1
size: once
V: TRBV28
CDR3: CASSLARGGFSGNTIYF
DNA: TGTGCCAGCAGTTTAGCGCGAGGGGGCTTTTCTGGAAACACCATATATTTT

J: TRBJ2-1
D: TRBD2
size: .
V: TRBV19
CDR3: CASSGGSGSHEQFF
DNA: TGTGCCAGTAGTGGGGGTAGCGGGAGCCATGAGCAGTTCTTC

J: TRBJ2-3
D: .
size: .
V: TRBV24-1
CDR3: CATSDPGNTQYF
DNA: TGTGCCACCAGTGATCCAGGGAACACGCAGTATTTT

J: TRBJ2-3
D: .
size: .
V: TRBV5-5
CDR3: CASSLGATLGADTQYF
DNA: TGTGCCAGCAGCTTGGGGGCGACCCTGGGCGCAGATACGCAGTATTTT

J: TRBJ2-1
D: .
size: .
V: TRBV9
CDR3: CASSAPRANPSLHSYNEQFF
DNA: TGTGCCAGCAGCGCCCCAAGAGCGAACCCAAGCCTACACTCCTACAATGAGCAGTTCTTC

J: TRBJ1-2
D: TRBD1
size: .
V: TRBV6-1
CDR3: CASSEYDRANYGYTF
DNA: TGTGCCAGCAGTGAATACGACAGGGCGAACTATGGCTACACCTTC

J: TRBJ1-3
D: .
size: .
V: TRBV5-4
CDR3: CASSLGGQGQLSSGNTIYF
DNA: TGTGCCAGCAGCTTGGGGGGGCAGGGCCAACTGAGCTCTGGAAACACCATATATTTT

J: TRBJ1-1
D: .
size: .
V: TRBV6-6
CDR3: CASSSALTSGAFF
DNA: TGTGCCAGCAGTTCCGCCCTTACTAGCGGAGCTTTCTTT

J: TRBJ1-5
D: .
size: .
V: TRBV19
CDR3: CASMVDGRINQPQHF
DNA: TGTGCCAGTATGGTCGACGGCAGGATCAATCAGCCCCAGCATTTT

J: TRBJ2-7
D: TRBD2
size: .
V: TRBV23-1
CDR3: CASSQPGLFFYEQYF
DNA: TGCGCCAGCAGTCAACCGGGACTATTCTTCTACGAGCAGTACTTC

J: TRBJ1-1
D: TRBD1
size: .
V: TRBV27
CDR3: CASSLRQGRAEAFF
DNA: TGTGCCAGCAGTTTGAGACAGGGGAGGGCTGAAGCTTTCTTT

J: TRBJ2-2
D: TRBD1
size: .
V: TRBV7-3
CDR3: CASSLTGGTTGELFF
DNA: TGTGCCAGCAGCTTGACAGGGGGCACCACCGGGGAGCTGTTTTTT

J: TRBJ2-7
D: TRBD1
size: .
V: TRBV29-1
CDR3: CSVMNRGYEQYF
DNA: TGCAGCGTTATGAACAGGGGCTACGAGCAGTACTTC

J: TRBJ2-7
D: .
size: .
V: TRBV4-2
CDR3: CASSQFSLGEGGSEQYF
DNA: TGTGCCAGCAGCCAATTCTCCCTAGGCGAGGGGGGGAGCGAGCAGTACTTC

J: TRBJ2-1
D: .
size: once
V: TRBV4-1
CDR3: CASSHWTGSSYNEQFF
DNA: TGCGCCAGCAGCCACTGGACGGGGAGCTCCTACAATGAGCAGTTCTTC

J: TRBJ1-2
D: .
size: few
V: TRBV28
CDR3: CASSLGGAGYTF
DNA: TGTGCCAGCAGTTTGGGTGGGGCTGGCTACACCTTC

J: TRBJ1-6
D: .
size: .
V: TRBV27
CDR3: CASSFRVKGNSPLHF
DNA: TGTGCCAGCAGTTTTCGGGTGAAGGGGAATTCACCCCTCCACTTT

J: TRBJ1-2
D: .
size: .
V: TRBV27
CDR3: CASSSVGRGGSYGYTF
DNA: TGTGCCAGCAGTTCGGTCGGACGAGGGGGAAGCTATGGCTACACCTTC

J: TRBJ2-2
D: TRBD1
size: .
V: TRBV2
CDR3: CASRPGQGTGELFF
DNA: TGTGCCAGCAGGCCGGGACAGGGGACCGGGGAGCTGTTTTTT

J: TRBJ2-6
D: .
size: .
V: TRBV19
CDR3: CASSMRPHEGGANVLTF
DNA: TGTGCCAGTAGTATGAGGCCCCACGAAGGTGGGGCCAACGTCCTGACTTTC

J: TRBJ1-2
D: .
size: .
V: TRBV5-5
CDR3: CASSLVGGNGYTF
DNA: TGTGCCAGCAGCTTGGTAGGCGGGAATGGCTACACCTTC

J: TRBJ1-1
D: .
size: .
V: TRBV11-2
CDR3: CASSAQRTADEAFF
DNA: TGTGCCAGCAGCGCACAGCGGACAGCCGATGAAGCTTTCTTT

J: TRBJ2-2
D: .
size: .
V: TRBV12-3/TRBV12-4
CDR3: CASSHGTGELFF
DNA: TGTGCCAGCAGCCATGGGACAGGGGAGCTGTTTTTT

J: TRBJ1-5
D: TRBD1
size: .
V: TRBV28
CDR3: CASTRQGGHQPQHF
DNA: TGTGCCAGCACGAGACAGGGGGGACATCAGCCCCAGCATTTT

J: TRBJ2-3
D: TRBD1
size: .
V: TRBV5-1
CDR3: CASDTGVGTDTQYF
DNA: TGCGCCAGCGACACAGGGGTCGGCACAGATACGCAGTATTTT

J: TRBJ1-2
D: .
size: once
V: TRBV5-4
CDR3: CASSSPSWGGNGYTF
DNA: TGTGCCAGCAGCTCCCCCTCTTGGGGGGGCAATGGCTACACCTTC

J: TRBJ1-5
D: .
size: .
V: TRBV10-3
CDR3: CAISRTDYNQPQHF
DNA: TGTGCCATCAGTAGGACGGACTACAATCAGCCCCAGCATTTT

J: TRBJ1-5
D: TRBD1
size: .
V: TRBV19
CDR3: CASSLRDRGYQPQHF
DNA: TGTGCCAGTAGTCTCCGGGACAGGGGGTATCAGCCCCAGCATTTT

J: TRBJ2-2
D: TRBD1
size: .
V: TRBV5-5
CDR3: CASSSKGQAPGELFF
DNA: TGTGCCAGCAGCTCGAAAGGACAGGCCCCCGGGGAGCTGTTTTTT

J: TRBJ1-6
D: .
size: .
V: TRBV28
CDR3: CASSTLAGLASPLHF
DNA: TGTGCCAGCAGTACCCTCGCCGGCCTAGCATCACCCCTCCACTTT

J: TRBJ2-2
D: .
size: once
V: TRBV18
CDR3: CASSPSPGSNTGELFF
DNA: TGTGCCAGCTCACCATCCCCGGGGTCGAACACCGGGGAGCTGTTTTTT

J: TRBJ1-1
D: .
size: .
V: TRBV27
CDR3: CASSYGGNTEAFF
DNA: TGTGCCAGCAGTTATGGGGGCAACACTGAAGCTTTCTTT

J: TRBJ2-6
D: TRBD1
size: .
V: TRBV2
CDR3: CASMEQGATGANVLTF
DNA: TGTGCCAGCATGGAGCAGGGGGCGACGGGGGCCAACGTCCTGACTTTC

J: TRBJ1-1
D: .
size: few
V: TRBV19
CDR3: CAHDRGASYRPEAFF
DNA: TGTGCCCACGATCGGGGGGCAAGCTACCGGCCTGAAGCTTTCTTT

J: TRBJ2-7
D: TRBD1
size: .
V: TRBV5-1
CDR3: CASSSWTGPRYEQYF
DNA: TGCGCCAGCAGCTCCTGGACAGGACCAAGGTACGAGCAGTACTTC

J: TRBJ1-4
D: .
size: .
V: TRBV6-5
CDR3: CASRPSGGGNEKLFF
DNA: TGTGCCAGCAGACCCTCGGGGGGAGGGAATGAAAAACTGTTTTTT

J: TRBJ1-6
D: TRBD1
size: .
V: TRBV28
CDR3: CASMRDRVSPLHF
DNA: TGTGCCAGCATGAGGGACAGGGTATCACCCCTCCACTTT

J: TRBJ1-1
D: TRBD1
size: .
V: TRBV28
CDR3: CASTWTGQGWGAFF
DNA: TGTGCCAGCACCTGGACAGGGCAAGGTTGGGGAGCTTTCTTT

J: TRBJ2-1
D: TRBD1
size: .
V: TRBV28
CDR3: CASRKARDRGRWNEQFF
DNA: TGTGCCAGCAGAAAGGCTAGGGACAGGGGGCGGTGGAATGAGCAGTTCTTC

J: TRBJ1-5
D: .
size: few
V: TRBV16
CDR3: CASSPTGTLGQPQHF
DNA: TGTGCCAGCAGCCCGACCGGGACATTGGGCCAGCCCCAGCATTTT

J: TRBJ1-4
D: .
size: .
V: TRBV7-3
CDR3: CASSSVPGEKLFF
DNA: TGTGCCAGCAGCTCAGTCCCCGGGGAAAAACTGTTTTTT

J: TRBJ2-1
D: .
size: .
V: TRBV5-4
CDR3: CASSLDRPSYNEQFF
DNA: TGTGCCAGCAGCTTGGACAGGCCTTCCTACAATGAGCAGTTCTTC